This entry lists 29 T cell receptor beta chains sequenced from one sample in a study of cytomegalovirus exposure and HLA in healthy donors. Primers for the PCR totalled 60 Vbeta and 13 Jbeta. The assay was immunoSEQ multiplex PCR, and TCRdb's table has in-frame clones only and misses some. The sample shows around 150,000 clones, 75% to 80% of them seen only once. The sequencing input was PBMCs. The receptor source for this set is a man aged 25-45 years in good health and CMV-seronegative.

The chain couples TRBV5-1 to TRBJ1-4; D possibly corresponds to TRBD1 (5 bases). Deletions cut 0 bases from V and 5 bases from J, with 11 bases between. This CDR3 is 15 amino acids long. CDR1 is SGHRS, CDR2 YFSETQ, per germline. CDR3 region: CASSLGTSSNEKLFF. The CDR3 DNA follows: TGCGCCAGCAGCTTGGGGACAAGCTCAAATGAAAAACTGTTTTTT.

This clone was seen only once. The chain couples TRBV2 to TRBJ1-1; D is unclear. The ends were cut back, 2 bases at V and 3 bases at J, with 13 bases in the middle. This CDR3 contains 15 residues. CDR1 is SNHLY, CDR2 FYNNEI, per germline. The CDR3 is CASSEQDTRDTEAFF. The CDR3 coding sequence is TGTGCCAGCAGTGAACAGGATACTCGTGACACTGAAGCTTTCTTT.

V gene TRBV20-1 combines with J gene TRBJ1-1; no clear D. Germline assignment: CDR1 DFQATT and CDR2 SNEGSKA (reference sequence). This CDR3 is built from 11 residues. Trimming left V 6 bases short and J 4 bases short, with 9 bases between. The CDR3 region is CSALRSTEAFF. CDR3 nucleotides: TGCAGTGCCCTGAGGAGCACTGAAGCTTTCTTT.

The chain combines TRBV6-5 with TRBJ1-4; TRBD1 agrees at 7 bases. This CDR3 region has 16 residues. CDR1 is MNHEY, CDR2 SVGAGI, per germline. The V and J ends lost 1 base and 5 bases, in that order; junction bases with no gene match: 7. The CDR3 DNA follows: TGTGCCAGCAGTTACTTCGGACAAGGGGGCAATGAAAAACTGTTTTTT. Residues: CASSYFGQGGNEKLFF.

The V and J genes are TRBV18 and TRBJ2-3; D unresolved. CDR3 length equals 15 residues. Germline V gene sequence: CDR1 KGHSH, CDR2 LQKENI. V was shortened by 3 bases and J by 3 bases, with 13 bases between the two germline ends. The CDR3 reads CASSPALTRTDTQYF. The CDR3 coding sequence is TGTGCCAGCTCACCGGCACTCACGAGGACAGATACGCAGTATTTT. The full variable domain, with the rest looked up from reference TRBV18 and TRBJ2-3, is NAGVMQNPRHLVRRRGQEARLRCSPMKGHSHVYWYRQLPEEGLKFMVYLQKENIIDESGMPKERFSAEFPKEGPSILRIQQVVRGDSAAYFCASSPALTRTDTQYFGPGTRLTVL.

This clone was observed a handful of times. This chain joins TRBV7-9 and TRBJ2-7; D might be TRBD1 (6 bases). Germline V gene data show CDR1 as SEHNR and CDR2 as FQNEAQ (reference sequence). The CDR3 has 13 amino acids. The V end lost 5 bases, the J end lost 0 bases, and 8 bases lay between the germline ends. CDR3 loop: CASSATGSYEQYF. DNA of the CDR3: TGTGCCAGCAGCGCGACAGGCTCCTACGAGCAGTACTTC.

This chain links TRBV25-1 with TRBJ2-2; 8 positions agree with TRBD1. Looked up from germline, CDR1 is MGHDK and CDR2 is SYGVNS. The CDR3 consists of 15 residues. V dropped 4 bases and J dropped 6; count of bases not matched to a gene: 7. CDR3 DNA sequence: TGTGCCAGCAGTGGACAGGGGAGGTTGGCCGGGGAGCTGTTTTTT. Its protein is CASSGQGRLAGELFF.

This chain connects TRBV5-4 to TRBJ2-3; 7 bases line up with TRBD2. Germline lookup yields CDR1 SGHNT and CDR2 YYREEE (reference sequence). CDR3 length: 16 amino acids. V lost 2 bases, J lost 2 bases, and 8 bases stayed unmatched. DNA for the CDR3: TGTGCCAGCAGCTTTGGGCTAGCGGTTTACACAGATACGCAGTATTTT. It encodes CASSFGLAVYTDTQYF.

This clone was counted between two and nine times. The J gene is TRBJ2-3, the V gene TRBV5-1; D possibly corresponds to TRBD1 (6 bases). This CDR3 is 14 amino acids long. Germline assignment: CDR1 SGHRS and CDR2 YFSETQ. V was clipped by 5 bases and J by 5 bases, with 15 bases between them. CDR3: CASRQTSGEDTQYF. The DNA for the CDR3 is TGCGCCAGCAGGCAAACCTCAGGGGAAGATACGCAGTATTTT.

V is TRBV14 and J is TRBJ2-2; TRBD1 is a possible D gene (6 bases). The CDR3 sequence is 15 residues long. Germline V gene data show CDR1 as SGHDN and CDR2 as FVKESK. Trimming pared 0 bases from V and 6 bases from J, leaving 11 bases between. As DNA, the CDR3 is TGTGCCAGCAGCCAAGAATTATGGGGGCCCGGGGAGCTGTTTTTT. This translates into CASSQELWGPGELFF.

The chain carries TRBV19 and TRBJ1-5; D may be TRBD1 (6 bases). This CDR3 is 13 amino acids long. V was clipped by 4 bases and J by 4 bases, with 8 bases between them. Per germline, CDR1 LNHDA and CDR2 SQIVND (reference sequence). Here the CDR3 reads CASSRTENQPQHF. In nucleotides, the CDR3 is TGTGCCAGTAGTAGGACAGAAAATCAGCCCCAGCATTTT.

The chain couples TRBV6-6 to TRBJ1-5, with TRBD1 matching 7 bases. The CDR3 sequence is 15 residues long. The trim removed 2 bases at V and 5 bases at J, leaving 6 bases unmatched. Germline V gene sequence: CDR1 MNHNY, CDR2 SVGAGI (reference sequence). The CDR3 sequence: CASSYGDREDQPQHF. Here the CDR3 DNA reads TGTGCCAGCAGTTACGGGGACAGAGAGGATCAGCCCCAGCATTTT.

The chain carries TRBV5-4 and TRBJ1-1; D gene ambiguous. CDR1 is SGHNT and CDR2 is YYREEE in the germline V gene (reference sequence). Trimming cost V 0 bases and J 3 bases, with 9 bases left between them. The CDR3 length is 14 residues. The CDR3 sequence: CASSLDPRDTEAFF. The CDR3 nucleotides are TGTGCCAGCAGCTTGGACCCCCGGGACACTGAAGCTTTCTTT. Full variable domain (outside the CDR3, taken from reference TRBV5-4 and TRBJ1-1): ETGVTQSPTHLIKTRGQQVTLRCSSQSGHNTVSWYQQALGQGPQFIFQYYREEENGRGNFPPRFSGLQFPNYSSELNVNALELDDSALYLCASSLDPRDTEAFFGQGTRLTVV.

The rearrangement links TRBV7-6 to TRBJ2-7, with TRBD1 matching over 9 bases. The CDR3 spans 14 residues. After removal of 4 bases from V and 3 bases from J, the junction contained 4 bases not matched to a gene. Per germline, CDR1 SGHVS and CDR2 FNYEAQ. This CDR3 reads CASSSGQGFYEQYF. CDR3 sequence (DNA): TGTGCCAGCAGCTCGGGACAGGGCTTCTACGAGCAGTACTTC.

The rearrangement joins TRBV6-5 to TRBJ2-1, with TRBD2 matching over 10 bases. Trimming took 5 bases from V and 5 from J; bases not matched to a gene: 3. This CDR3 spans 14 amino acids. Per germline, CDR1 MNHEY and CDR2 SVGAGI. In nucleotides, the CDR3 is TGTGCCAGCAGTCGGACTAGCGGAAACAATGAGCAGTTCTTC. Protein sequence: CASSRTSGNNEQFF.

CDR3 sequence: CASSSPGGETQYF. CDR3 nucleotide sequence: TGTGCCAGCAGTTCACCGGGGGGGGAGACCCAGTACTTC. The chain recombines TRBV6-5 with TRBJ2-5; the match to TRBD2 covers 8 bases. Per germline, CDR1 MNHEY and CDR2 SVGAGI. The CDR3 spans 13 residues. The V and J ends lost 4 bases and 5 bases, in that order; junction bases with no gene match: 3.

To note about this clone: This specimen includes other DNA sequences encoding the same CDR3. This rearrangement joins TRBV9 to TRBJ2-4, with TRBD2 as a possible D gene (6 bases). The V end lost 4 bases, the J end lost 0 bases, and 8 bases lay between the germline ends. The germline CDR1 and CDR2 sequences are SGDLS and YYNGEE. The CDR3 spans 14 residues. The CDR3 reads CASSPGLAKNIQYF. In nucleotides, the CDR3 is TGTGCCAGCAGCCCGGGACTAGCCAAAAACATTCAGTACTTC.

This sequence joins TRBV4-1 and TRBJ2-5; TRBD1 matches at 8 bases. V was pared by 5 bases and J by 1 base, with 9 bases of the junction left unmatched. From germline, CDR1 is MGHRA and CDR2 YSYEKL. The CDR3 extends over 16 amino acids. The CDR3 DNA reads TGCGCCAGCAGCATAATGACAGGGGCCTTCCAAGAGACCCAGTACTTC. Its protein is CASSIMTGAFQETQYF.

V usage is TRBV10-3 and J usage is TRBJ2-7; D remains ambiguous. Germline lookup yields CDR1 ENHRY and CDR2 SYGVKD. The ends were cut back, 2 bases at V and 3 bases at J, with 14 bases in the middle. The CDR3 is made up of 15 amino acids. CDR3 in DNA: TGTGCCATCAGTGAGCGGCAGCGCCAACGCTACGAGCAGTACTTC. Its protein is CAISERQRQRYEQYF.

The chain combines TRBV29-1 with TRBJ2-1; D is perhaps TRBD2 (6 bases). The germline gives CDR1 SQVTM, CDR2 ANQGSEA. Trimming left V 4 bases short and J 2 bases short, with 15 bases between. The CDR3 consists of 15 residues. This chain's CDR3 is CSVVMSGGAYNEQFF. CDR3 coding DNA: TGCAGCGTTGTAATGAGCGGAGGGGCCTACAATGAGCAGTTCTTC.

In DNA, the CDR3 is TGTGCCAGCAGCATCTCAGACAGGGCGGGCTATGGCTACACCTTC. Its protein is CASSISDRAGYGYTF. The chain recombines TRBV11-1 with TRBJ1-2, with 7 bases that match TRBD1. The CDR3 contains 15 residues. The germline V gene has CDR1 SGHAT and CDR2 FQDESV (reference sequence). The V and J ends lost 5 bases and 4 bases, in that order; junction bases with no gene match: 10.

This CDR3 is CASSLGTSGPGHEQFF. The DNA of the CDR3 is TGCGCCAGCAGTCTCGGGACTAGCGGACCCGGGCATGAGCAGTTCTTC. This chain uses TRBV10-1 with TRBJ2-1, with 11 bases identical to TRBD2. The J segment lost 8 bases and the V segment lost 5 bases, leaving 11 bases of the junction unmatched. The CDR3 runs 16 residues. Germline values: CDR1 WNHNN, CDR2 SYGVQD (reference sequence).

CDR3 bases: TGTGCCAGCAGTTTAACCGGGACAGGGGTATTGTACTATGGCTACACCTTC. This sequence encodes CASSLTGTGVLYYGYTF. The chain couples TRBV28 to TRBJ1-2, with 10 bases that match TRBD1. From germline, CDR1 is MDHEN and CDR2 SYDVKM. This CDR3 spans 17 amino acids. Losses at the gene ends were 2 bases for V and 3 bases for J; bases not matched to a gene: 9.

CDR3 nucleotides: TGCGCCAGCAGCCAAGATTACCTCGAGGGACAGCATACAACTAATGAAAAACTGTTTTTT. This codes for CASSQDYLEGQHTTNEKLFF. The chain combines TRBV4-1 with TRBJ1-4; 7 bases line up with TRBD1. V lost 0 bases to trimming and J lost 0 bases; unmatched junction nucleotides: 13. Germline V CDR1 and CDR2: MGHRA, YSYEKL. This CDR3 spans 20 amino acids.

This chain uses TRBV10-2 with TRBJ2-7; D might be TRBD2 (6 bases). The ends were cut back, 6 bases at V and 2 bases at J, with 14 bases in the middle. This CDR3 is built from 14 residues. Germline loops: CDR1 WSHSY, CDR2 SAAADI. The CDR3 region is CASRAGTSTYEQYF. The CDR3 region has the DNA TGCGCCAGCAGGGCCGGGACTTCCACCTACGAGCAGTACTTC.

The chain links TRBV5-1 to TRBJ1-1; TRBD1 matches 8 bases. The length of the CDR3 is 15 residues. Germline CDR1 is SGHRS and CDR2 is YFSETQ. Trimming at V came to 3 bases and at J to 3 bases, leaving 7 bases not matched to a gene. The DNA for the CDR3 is TGCGCCAGCAGCTCCCGGACAGGGCAGGACACTGAAGCTTTCTTT. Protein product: CASSSRTGQDTEAFF.

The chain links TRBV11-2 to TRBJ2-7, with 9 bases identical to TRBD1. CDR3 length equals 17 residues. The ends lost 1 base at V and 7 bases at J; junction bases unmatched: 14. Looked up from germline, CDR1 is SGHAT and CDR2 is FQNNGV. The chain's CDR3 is CASSLAGAGTGRFEQYF. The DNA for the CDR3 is TGTGCCAGCAGCTTAGCCGGGGCGGGGACAGGGAGGTTTGAGCAGTACTTC.

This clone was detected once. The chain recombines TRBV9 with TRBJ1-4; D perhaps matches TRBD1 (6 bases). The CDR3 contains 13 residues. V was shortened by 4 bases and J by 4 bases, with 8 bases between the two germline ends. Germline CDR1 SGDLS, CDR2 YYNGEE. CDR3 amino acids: CASSQGFNEKLFF. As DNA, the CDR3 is TGTGCCAGCAGCCAGGGGTTTAATGAAAAACTGTTTTTT.

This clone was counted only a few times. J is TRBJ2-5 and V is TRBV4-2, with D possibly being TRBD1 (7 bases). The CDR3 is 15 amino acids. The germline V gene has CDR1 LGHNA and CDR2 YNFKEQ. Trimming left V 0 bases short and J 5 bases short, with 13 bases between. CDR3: CASSQDQGEDETQYF. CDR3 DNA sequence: TGTGCCAGCAGCCAAGACCAGGGGGAGGATGAGACCCAGTACTTC.